This T cell receptor beta chain comes out of a study of cytomegalovirus exposure and HLA in healthy donors. Primers for the PCR totalled 60 Vbeta and 13 Jbeta. The method was immunoSEQ multiplex PCR; TCRdb's version includes in-frame clones alone and lacks a portion of them. The sample gives 150,000 to 200,000 clones, roughly three quarters of which show up once; about 3.4% is in the top ten. The V gene's germline CDR1 is MNHEY and CDR2 SVGAGI. This CDR3 has 15 residues. J lost 4 bases, V lost 2 bases, and 3 bases had no gene match. The material sequenced was PBMCs. The chain combines TRBV6-5 with TRBJ1-1, with 11 bases matching TRBD1. The TCR comes from a male donor in good health and CMV-seronegative. DNA for the CDR3: TGTGCCAGCAGTTACGCCGGGACAGGGGGCACTGAAGCTTTCTTT. As protein: CASSYAGTGGTEAFF.